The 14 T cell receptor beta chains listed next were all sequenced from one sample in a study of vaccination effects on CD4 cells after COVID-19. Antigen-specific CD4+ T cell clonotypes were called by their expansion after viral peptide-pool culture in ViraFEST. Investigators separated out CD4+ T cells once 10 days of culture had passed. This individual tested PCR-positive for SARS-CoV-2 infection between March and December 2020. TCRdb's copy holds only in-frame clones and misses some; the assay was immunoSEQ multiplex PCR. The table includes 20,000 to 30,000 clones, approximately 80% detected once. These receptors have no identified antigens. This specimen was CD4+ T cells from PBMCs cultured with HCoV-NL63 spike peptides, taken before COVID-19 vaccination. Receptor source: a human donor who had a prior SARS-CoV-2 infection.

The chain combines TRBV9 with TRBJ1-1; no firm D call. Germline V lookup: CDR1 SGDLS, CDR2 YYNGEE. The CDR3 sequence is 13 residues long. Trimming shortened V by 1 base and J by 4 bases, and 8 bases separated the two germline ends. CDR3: CASSVLHFTEAFF. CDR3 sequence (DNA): TGTGCCAGCAGCGTACTCCATTTCACTGAAGCTTTCTTT. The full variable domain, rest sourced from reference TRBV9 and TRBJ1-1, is DSGVTQTPKHLITATGQRVTLRCSPRSGDLSVYWYQQSLDQGLQFLIQYYNGEERAKGNILERFSAQQFPDLHSELNLSSLELGDSALYFCASSVLHFTEAFFGQGTRLTVV.

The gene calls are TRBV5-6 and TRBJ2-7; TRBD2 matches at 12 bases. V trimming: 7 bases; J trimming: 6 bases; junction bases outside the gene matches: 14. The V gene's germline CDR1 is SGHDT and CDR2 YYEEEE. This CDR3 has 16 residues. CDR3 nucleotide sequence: TGTGCCAGCCGTTCCCTAACTAGCGGGAGGTCGGGCGAGCAGTACTTC. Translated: CASRSLTSGRSGEQYF.

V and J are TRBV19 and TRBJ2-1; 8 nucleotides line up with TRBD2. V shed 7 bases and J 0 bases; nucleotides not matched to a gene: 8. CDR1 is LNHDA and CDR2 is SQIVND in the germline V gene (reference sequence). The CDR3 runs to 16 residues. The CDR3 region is CASTRRSGSSYNEQFF. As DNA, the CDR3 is TGTGCCAGTACCCGCCGAAGCGGGAGCTCCTACAATGAGCAGTTCTTC.

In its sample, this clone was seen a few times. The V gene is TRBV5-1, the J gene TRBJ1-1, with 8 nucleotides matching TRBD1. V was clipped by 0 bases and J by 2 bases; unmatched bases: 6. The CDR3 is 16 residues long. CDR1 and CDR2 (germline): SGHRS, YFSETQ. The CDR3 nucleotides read TGCGCCAGCAGCTTGGTGGCAGGGGGCGGAAACACTGAAGCTTTCTTT. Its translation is CASSLVAGGGNTEAFF.

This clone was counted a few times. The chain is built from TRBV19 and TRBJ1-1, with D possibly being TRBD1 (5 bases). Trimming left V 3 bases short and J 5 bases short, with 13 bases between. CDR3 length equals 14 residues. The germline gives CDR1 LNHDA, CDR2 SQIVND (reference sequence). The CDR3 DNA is TGTGCCAGTAGTATCAACGGGGGATGGACTGAAGCTTTCTTT. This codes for CASSINGGWTEAFF.

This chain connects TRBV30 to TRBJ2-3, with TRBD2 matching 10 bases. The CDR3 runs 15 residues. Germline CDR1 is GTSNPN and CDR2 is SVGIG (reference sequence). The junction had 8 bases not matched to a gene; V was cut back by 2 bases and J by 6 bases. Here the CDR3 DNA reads TGTGCCTGGAGTAGGAAGCGGGAGGGCCCCGATACGCAGTATTTT. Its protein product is CAWSRKREGPDTQYF.

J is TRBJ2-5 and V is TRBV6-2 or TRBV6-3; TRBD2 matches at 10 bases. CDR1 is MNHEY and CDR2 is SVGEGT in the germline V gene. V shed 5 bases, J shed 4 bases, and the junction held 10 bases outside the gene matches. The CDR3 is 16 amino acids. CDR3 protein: CASSTVLAGSSETQYF. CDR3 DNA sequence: TGTGCCAGCAGTACCGTACTAGCGGGATCTTCAGAGACCCAGTACTTC.

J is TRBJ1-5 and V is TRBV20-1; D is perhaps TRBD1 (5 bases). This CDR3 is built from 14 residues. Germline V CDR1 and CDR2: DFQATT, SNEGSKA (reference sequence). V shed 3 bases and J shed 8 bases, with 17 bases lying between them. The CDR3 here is CSASPGTGTEPQHF. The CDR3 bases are TGCAGTGCTAGTCCCGGGACCGGGACTGAGCCCCAGCATTTT.

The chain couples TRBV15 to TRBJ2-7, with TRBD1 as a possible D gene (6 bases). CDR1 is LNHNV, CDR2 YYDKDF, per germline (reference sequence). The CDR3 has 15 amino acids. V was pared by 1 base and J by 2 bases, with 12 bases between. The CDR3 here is CATSRGQGRTYEQYF. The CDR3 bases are TGTGCCACCAGCAGAGGCCAGGGGCGGACCTACGAGCAGTACTTC.

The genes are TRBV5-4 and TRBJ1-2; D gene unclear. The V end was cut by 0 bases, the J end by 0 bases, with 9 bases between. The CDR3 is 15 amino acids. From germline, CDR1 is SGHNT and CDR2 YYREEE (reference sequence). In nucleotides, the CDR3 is TGTGCCAGCAGCTTGGAGTCGGGTCCTAACTATGGCTACACCTTC. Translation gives CASSLESGPNYGYTF.

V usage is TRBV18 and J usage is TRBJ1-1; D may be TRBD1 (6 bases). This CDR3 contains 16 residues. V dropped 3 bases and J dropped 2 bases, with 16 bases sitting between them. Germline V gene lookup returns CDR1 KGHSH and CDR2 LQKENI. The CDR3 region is CASSPGASRGNTEAFF. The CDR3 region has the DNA TGTGCCAGCTCACCGGGGGCCTCGAGGGGAAACACTGAAGCTTTCTTT.

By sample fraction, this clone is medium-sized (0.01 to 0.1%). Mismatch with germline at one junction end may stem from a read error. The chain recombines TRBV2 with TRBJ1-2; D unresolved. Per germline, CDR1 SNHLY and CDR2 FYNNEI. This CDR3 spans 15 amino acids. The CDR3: CASRSQLGANYGYIF. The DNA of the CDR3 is TGTGCCAGCAGATCCCAGTTGGGAGCTAACTATGGCTACATCTTC. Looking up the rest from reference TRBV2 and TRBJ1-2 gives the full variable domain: EPEVTQTPSHQVTQMGQEVILRCVPISNHLYFYWYRQILGQKVEFLVSFYNNEISEKSEIFDDQFSVERPDGSNFTLKIRSTKLEDSAMYFCASRSQLGANYGYIFGSGTRLTVV.

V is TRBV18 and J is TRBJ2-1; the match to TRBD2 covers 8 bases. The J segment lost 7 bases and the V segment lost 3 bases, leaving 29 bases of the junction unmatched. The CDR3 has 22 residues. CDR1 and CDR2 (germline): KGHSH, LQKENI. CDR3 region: CASSPTVSSLLGREATRNEQFF. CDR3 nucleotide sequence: TGTGCCAGCTCACCGACGGTATCCTCGCTACTTGGGCGGGAGGCTACACGGAATGAGCAGTTCTTC.

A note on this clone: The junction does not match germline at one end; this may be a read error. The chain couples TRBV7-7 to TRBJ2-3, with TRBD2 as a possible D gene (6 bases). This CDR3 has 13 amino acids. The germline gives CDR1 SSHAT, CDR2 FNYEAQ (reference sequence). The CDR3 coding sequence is TGTGCTAGCAGCTGGGACTTGACAGATACGCAGTATTTT. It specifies CASSWDLTDTQYF.